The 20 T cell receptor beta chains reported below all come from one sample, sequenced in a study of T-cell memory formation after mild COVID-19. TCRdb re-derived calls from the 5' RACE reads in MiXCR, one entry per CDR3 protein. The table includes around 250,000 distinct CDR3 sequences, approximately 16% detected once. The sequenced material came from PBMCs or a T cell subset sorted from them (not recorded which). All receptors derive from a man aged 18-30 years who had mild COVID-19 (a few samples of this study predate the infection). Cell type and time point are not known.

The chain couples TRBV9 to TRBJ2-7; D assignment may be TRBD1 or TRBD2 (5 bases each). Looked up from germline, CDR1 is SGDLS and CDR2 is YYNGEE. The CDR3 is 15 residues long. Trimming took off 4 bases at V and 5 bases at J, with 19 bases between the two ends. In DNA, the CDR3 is TGTGCCAGCAGCTATAAGGGGCAGAGGGTGGACGAGCAGTACTTC. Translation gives CASSYKGQRVDEQYF.

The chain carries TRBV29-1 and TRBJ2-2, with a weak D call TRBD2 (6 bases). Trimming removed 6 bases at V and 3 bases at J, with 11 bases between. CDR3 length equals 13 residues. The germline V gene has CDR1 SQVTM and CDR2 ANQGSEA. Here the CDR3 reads CSVGDWDTGELFF. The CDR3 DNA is TGCAGCGTAGGGGACTGGGACACCGGGGAGCTGTTTTTT.

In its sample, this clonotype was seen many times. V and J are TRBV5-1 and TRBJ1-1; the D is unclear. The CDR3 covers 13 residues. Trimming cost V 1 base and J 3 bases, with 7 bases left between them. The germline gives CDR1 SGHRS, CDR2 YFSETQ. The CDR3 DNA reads TGCGCCAGCAGCTTGCTGGCCTACACTGAAGCTTTCTTT. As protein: CASSLLAYTEAFF.

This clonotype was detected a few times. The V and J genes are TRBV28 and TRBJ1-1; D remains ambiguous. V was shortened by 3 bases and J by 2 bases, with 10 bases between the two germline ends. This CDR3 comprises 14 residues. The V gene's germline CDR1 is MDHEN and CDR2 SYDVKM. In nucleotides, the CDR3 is TGTGCCAGCAGTTTGGAGGGAACAAACACTGAAGCTTTCTTT. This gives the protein CASSLEGTNTEAFF.

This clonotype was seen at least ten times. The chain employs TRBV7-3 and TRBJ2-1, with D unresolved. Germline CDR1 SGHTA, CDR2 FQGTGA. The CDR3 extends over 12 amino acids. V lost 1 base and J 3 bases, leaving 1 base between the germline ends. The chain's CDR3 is CASSLNYNEQFF. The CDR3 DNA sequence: TGTGCCAGCAGCTTAAACTACAATGAGCAGTTCTTC.

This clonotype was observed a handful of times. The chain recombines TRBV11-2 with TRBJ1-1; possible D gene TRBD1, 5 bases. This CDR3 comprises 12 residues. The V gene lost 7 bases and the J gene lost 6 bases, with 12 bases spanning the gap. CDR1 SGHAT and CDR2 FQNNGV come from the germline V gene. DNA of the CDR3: TGTGCCAGCACCATCCGACAGTCTGAAGCTTTCTTT. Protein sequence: CASTIRQSEAFF.

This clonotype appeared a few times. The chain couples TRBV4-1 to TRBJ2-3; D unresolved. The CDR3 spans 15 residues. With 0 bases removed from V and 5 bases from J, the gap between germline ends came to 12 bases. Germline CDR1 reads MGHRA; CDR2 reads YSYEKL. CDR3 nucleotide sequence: TGCGCCAGCAGCCAAGAACACACGGACGGAGATACGCAGTATTTT. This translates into CASSQEHTDGDTQYF.

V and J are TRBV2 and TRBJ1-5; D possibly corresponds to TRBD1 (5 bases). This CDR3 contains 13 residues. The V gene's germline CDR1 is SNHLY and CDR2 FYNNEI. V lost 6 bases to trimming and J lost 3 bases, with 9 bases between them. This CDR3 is CASRTQANQPQHF. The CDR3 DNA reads TGTGCCAGCAGGACACAGGCCAATCAGCCCCAGCATTTT.

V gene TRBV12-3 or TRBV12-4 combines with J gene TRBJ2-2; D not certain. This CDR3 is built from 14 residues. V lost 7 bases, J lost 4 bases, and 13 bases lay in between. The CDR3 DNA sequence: TGTGCCAGCATTCGGATCCTAGGCACCGGGGAGCTGTTTTTT. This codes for CASIRILGTGELFF.

DNA for the CDR3: TGTGCCACCAGAGACTGGACCGGGGAGCTGTTTTTT. Protein sequence: CATRDWTGELFF. The chain employs TRBV24-1 and TRBJ2-2; the D is unclear. The V gene's germline CDR1 is KGHDR and CDR2 SFDVKD. This CDR3 is built from 12 residues. V gave up 7 bases and J gave up 5 bases, with 7 bases separating them.

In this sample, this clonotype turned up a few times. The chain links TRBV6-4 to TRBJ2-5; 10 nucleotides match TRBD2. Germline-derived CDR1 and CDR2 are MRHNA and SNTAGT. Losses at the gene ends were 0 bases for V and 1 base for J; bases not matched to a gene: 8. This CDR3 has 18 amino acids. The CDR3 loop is CASSDSGFIAGGQETQYF. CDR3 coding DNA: TGTGCCAGCAGTGACTCTGGTTTTATAGCGGGGGGCCAAGAGACCCAGTACTTC.

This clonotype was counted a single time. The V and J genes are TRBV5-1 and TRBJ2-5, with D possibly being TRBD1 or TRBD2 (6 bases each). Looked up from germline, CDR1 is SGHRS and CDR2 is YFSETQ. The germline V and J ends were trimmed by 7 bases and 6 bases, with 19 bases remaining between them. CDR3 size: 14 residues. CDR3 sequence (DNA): TGCGCCAGCCGACCGGGGGCCCGTCACCAGACCCAGTACTTC. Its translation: CASRPGARHQTQYF.

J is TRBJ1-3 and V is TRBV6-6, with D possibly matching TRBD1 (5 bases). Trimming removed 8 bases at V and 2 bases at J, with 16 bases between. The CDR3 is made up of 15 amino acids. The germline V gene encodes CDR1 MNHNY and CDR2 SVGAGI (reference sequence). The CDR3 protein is CASHSDSLAGNTIYF. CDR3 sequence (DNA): TGTGCCAGCCATTCCGACAGTCTAGCTGGAAACACCATATATTTT.

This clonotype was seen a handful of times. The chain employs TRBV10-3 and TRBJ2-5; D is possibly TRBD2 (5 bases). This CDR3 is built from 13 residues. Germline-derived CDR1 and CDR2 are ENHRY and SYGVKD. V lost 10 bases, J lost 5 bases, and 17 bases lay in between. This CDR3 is CATTAETGETQYF. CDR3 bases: TGTGCCACAACGGCAGAAACGGGGGAGACCCAGTACTTC.

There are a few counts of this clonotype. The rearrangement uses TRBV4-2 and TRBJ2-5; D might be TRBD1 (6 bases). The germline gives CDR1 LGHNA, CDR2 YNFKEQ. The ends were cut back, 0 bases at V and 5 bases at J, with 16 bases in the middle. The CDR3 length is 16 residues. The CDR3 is CASSQDLAGEWETQYF. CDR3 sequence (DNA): TGTGCCAGCAGCCAAGATTTAGCAGGGGAGTGGGAGACCCAGTACTTC.

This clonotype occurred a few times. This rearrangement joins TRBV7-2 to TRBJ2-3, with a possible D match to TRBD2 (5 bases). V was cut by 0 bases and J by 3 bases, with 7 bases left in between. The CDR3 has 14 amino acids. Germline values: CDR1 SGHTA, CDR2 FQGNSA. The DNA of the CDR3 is TGTGCCAGCAGCTTAGCCCGGAGGACAGATACGCAGTATTTT. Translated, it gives CASSLARRTDTQYF.

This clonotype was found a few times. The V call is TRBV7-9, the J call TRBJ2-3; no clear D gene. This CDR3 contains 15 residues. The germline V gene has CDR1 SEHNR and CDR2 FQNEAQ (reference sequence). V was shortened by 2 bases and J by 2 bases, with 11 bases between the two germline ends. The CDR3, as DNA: TGTGCCAGCAGCTTATCCCAACGTTCCACAGATACGCAGTATTTT. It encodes CASSLSQRSTDTQYF.

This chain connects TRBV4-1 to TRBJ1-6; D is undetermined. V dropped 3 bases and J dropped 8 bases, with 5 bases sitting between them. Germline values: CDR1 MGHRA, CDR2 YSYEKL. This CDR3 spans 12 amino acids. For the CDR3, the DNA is TGCGCCAGCAGCCAGGGCCATTCACCCCTCCACTTT. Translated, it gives CASSQGHSPLHF.

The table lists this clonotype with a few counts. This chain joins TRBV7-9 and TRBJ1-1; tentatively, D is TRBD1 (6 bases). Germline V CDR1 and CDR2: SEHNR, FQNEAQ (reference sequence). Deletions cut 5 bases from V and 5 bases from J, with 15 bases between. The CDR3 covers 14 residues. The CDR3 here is CASSQQGGGTEAFF. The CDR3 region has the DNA TGTGCCAGCAGCCAACAGGGCGGAGGTACTGAAGCTTTCTTT.

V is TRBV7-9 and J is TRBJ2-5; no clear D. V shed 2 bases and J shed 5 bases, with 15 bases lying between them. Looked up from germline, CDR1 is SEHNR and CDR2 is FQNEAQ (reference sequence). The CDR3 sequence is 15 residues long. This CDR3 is CASSLSSSGYETQYF. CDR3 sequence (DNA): TGTGCCAGCAGCTTATCCAGCTCGGGTTACGAGACCCAGTACTTC.